This T cell receptor (beta chain) was sequenced for a study of beta chain features in type 1 diabetes. Overall study findings and caveats: Within patients, naive, central memory and Treg TCRB repertoires seemed more similar than within healthy donors. Shortening of TCRB CDR3s, moderate but significant, appeared in all four CD4+ subsets of Type 1 diabetes patients.

This clone has only one observation. Its target is not known. A CD45RO/CCR7/CD25/CD127/CD95/CD27 panel sorted naive, central memory, regulatory and stem cell-like memory CD4+ cells. As every portion of the isolated RNA was reverse transcribed, the sequencing read expressed TCRB transcripts. Sequencing of naive, central memory and regulatory T cell samples gave an average of about 3.9 million reads. Generated by immunoSEQ multiplex PCR, the TCRdb table keeps only in-frame clones and is missing some. The profile shows 300,000 or so clones, 9.3% of them singletons. With V trimmed by 5 bases and J by 0 bases, 7 bases remained unmatched. The CDR3 covers 16 residues. Germline V CDR1 and CDR2: SGHTA, FQGNSA.

This chain connects TRBV7-2 to TRBJ2-7; 10 bases fit TRBD1. This clonotype originated in a man aged 25 to 40 with type 1 diabetes. Sequencing was carried out using central memory CD4+ T cells from blood. The CDR3 bases are TGTGCCAGCAGCCCGCGGACAGGGGGTCACTCCTACGAGCAGTACTTC. This encodes CASSPRTGGHSYEQYF.